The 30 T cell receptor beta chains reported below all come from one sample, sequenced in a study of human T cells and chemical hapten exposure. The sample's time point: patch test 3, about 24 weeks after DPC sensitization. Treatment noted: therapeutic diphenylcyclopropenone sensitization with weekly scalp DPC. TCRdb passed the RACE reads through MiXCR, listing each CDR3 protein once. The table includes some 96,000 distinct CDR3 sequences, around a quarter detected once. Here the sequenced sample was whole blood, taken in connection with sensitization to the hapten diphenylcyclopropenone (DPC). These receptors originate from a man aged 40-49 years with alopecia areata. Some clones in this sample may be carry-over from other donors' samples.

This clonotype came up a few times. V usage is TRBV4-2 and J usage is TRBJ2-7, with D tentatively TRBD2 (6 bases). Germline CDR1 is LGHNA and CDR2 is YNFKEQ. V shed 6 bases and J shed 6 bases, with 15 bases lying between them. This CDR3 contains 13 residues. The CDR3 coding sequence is TGTGCCAGCAGAGACCTGGGAGCGGGCGAGCAGTACTTC. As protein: CASRDLGAGEQYF.

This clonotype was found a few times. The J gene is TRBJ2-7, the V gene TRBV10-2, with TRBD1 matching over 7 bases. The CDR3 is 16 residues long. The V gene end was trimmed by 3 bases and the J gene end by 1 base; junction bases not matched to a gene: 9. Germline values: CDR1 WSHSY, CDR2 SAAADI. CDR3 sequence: CASSEGGTLLSYEQYF. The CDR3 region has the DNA TGCGCCAGCAGTGAAGGGGGCACCCTCCTGTCCTACGAGCAGTACTTC.

In DNA, the CDR3 is TGTGCCAGCAGTGTAGGCGAAAAACTGTTTTTT. Translation: CASSVGEKLFF. The chain couples TRBV12-3 or TRBV12-4 to TRBJ1-4; D is unresolved. Trimming stripped 5 bases from V and 8 bases from J, with 6 bases between. The CDR3 has 11 residues.

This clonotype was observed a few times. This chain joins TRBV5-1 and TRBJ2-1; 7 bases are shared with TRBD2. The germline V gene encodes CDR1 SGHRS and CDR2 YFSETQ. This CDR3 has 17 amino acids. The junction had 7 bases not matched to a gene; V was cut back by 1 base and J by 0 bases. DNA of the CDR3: TGCGCCAGCAGCTTGAGATTTCTAGCGGCCTCCTACAATGAGCAGTTCTTC. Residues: CASSLRFLAASYNEQFF.

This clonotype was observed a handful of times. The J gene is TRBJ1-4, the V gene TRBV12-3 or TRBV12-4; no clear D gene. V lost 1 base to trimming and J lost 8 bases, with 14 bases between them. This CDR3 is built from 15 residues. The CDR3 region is CASSLGRSPGEKLFF. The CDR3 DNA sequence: TGTGCCAGCAGTTTAGGTCGCTCACCGGGAGAAAAACTGTTTTTT.

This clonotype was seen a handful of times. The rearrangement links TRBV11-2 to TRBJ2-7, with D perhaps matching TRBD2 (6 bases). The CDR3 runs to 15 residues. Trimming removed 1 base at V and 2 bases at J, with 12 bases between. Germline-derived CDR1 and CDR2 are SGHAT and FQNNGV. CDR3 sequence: CASSLGTNPAYEQYF. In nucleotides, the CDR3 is TGTGCCAGCAGCTTAGGGACTAACCCAGCCTACGAGCAGTACTTC.

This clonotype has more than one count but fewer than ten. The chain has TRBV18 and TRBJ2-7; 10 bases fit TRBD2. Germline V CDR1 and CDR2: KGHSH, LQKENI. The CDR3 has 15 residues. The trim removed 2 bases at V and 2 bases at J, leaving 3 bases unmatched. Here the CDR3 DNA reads TGTGCCAGCTCACCAATCCTAGCGGGAGCCTACGAGCAGTACTTC. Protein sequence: CASSPILAGAYEQYF. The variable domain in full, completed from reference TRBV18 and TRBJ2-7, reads NAGVMQNPRHLVRRRGQEARLRCSPMKGHSHVYWYRQLPEEGLKFMVYLQKENIIDESGMPKERFSAEFPKEGPSILRIQQVVRGDSAAYFCASSPILAGAYEQYFGPGTRLTVT.

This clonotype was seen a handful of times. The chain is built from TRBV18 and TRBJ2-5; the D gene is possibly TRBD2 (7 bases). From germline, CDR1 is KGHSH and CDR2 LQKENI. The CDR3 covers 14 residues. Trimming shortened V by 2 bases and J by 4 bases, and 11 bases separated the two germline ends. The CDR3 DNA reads TGTGCCAGCTCACCAAGCGGGACATCAGAGACCCAGTACTTC. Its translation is CASSPSGTSETQYF.

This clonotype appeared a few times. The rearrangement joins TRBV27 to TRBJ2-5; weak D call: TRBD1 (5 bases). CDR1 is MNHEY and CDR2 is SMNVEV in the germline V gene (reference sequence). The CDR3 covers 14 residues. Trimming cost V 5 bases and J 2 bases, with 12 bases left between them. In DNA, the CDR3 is TGTGCCAGCAGTCCCCGACAGCTGCAAGAGACCCAGTACTTC. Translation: CASSPRQLQETQYF.

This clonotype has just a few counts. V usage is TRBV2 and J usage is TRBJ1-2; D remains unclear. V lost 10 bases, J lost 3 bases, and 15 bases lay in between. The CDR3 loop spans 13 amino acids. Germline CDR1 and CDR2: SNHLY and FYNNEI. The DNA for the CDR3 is TGTGCCATCAAGGACGCTTTGGACTATGGCTACACCTTC. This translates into CAIKDALDYGYTF.

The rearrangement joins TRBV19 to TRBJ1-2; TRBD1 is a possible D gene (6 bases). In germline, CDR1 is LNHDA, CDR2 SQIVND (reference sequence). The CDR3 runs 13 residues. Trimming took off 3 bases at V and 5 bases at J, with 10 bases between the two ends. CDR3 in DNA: TGTGCCAGTAGTATTTCCGGACAGTATGGCTACACCTTC. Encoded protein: CASSISGQYGYTF.

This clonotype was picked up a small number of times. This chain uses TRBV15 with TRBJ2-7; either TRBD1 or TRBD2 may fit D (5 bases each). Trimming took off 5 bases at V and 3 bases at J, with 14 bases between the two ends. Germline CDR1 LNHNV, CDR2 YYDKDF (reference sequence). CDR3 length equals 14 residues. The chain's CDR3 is CATSDRDPYYEQYF. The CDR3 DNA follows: TGTGCCACCAGCGACCGGGACCCCTACTACGAGCAGTACTTC.

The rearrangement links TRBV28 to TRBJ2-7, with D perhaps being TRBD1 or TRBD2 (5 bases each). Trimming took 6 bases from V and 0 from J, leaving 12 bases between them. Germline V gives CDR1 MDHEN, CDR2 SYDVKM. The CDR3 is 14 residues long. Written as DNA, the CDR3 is TGTGCCAGCAGACCCTCAGGGAGCTCCTACGAGCAGTACTTC. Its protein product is CASRPSGSSYEQYF.

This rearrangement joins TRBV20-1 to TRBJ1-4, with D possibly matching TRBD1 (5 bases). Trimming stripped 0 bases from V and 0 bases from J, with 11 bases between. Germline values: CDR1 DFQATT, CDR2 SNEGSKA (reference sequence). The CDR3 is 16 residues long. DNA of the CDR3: TGCAGTGCTAGAGAACAGGCAGCTGCAACTAATGAAAAACTGTTTTTT. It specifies CSAREQAAATNEKLFF.

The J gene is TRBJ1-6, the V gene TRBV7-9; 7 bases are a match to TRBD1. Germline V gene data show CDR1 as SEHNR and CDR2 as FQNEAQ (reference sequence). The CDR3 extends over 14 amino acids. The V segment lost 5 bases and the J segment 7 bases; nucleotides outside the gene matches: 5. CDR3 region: CASSRQGLNSPLHF. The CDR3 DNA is TGTGCCAGCAGCAGACAGGGCTTAAATTCACCCCTCCACTTT.

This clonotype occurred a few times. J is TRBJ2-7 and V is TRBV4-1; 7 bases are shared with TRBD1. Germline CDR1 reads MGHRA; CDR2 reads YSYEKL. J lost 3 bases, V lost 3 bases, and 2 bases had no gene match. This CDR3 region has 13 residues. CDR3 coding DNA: TGCGCCAGCAGCCAGTCAGGGGGCTACGAGCAGTACTTC. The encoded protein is CASSQSGGYEQYF.

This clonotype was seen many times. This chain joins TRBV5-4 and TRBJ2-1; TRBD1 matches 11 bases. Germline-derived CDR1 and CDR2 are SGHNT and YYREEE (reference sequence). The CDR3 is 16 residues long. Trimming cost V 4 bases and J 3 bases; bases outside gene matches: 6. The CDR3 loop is CASSQGGTGGYNEQFF. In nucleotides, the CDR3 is TGTGCCAGCAGCCAGGGGGGGACAGGGGGCTACAATGAGCAGTTCTTC.

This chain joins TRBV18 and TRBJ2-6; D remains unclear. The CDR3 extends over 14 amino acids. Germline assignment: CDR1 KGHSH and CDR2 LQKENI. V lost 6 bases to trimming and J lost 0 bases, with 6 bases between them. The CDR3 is CASSSVSGANVLTF. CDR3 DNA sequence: TGTGCCAGCTCGTCGGTCTCTGGGGCCAACGTCCTGACTTTC.

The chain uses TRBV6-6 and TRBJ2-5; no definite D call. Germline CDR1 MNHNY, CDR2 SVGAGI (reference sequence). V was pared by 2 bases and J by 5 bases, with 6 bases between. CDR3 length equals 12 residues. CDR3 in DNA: TGTGCCAGCAGTTACCTCTGGGAGACCCAGTACTTC. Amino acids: CASSYLWETQYF.

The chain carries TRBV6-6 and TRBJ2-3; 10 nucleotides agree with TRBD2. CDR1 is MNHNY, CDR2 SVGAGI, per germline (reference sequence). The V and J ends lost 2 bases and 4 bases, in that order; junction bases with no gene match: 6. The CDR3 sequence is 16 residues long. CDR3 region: CASSYLLAGDADTQYF. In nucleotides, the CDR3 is TGTGCCAGCAGTTACCTGCTAGCGGGAGACGCAGATACGCAGTATTTT.

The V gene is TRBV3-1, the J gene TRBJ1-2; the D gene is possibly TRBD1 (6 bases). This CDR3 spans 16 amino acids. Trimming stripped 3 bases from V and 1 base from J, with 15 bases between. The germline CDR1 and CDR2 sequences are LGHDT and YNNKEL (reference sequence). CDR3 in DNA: TGTGCCAGCAGCCAGGGTGAGACAGGAATTAACTATGGCTACACCTTC. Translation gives CASSQGETGINYGYTF.

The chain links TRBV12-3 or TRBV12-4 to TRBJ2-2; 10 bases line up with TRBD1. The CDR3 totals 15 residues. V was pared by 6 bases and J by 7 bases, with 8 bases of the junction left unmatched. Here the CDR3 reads CASSPTGGLDGELFF. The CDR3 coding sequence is TGTGCCAGCAGCCCGACAGGGGGCCTTGACGGGGAGCTGTTTTTT.

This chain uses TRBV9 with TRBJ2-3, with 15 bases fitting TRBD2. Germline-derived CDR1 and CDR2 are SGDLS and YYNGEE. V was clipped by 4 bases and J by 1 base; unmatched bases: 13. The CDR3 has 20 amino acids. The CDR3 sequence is CASSFSLPGLAGGRTDTQYF. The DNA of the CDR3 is TGTGCCAGCAGCTTCTCCCTCCCGGGACTAGCGGGAGGACGCACAGATACGCAGTATTTT.

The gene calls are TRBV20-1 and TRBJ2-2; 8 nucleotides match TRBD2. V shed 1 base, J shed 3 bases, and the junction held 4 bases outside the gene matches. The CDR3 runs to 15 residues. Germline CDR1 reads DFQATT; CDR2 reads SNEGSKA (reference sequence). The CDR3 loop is CSARAGRAYTGELFF. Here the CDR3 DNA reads TGCAGTGCTAGAGCCGGGAGGGCGTACACCGGGGAGCTGTTTTTT.

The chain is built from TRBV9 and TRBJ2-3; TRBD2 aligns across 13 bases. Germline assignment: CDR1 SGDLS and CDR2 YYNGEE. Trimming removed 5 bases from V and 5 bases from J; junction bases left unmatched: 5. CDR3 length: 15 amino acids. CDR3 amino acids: CASSTSGRAGDTQYF. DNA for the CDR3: TGTGCCAGCAGTACTAGCGGGAGGGCTGGAGATACGCAGTATTTT. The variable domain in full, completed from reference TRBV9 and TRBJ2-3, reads DSGVTQTPKHLITATGQRVTLRCSPRSGDLSVYWYQQSLDQGLQFLIQYYNGEERAKGNILERFSAQQFPDLHSELNLSSLELGDSALYFCASSTSGRAGDTQYFGPGTRLTVL.

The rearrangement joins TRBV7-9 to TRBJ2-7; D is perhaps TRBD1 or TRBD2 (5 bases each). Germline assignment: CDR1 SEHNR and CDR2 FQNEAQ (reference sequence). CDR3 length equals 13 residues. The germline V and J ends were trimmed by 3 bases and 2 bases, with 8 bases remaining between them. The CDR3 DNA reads TGTGCCAGCAGCTTTGGGGGTGCCTACGAGCAGTACTTC. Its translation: CASSFGGAYEQYF. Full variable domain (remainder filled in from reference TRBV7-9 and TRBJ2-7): DTGVSQNPRHKITKRGQNVTFRCDPISEHNRLYWYRQTLGQGPEFLTYFQNEAQLEKSRLLSDRFSAERPKGSFSTLEIQRTEQGDSAMYLCASSFGGAYEQYFGPGTRLTVT.

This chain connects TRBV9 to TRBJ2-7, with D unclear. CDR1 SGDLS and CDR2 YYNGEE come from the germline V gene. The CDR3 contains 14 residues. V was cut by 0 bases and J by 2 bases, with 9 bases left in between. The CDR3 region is CASSVEALTYEQYF. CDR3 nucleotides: TGTGCCAGCAGCGTAGAGGCACTTACCTACGAGCAGTACTTC.

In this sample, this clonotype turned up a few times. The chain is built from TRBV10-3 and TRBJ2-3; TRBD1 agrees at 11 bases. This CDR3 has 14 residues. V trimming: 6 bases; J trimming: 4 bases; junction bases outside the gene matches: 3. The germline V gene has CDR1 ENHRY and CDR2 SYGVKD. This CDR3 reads CAIRADRGPDTQYF. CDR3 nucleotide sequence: TGTGCCATCAGGGCGGACAGGGGGCCAGATACGCAGTATTTT.

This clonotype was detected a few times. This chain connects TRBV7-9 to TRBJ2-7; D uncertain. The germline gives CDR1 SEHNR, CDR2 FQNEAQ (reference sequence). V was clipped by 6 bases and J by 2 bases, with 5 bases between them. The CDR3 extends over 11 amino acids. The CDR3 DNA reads TGTGCCAGCAGTAGTACCTACGAGCAGTACTTC. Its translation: CASSSTYEQYF.

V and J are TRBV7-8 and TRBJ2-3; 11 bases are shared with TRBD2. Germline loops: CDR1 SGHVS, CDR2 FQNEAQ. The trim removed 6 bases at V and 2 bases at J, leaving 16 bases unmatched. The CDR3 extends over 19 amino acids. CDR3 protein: CASSVSIALAGATTDTQYF. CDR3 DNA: TGTGCCAGCAGTGTGTCCATAGCACTAGCGGGAGCCACCACAGATACGCAGTATTTT.